One sample yielded the 6 T cell receptor beta chains listed below, sequenced in a study of OX40 agonist ivuxolimab in advanced cancers. Library construction relied on the immunoSEQ multiplex PCR assay. What TCRdb holds here is the immuneACCESS table cut down to in-frame rearrangements. Part of the clones is not present; checked against another copy, under half of the missing clones reflect an unresolved V gene, and the others are unexplained. This sample gives 65,000 to 80,000 clones in total; roughly 92% of them show up just once. Roughly 6.5% of the sample belongs to the ten largest clones. The input for sequencing was CD4+ or CD8+ T cells sorted from blood, taken in a trial of the OX40 agonist ivuxolimab. These receptors were collected from an adult with an advanced solid tumor such as melanoma, head and neck, liver or kidney cancer.

The chain couples TRBV7-6 to TRBJ2-5, with D unresolved. V gave up 2 bases and J gave up 2 bases, with 3 bases separating them. The germline V gene has CDR1 SGHVS and CDR2 FNYEAQ. This CDR3 is 12 amino acids long. CDR3: CASSLMQETQYF. In nucleotides, the CDR3 is TGTGCCAGCAGCTTAATGCAAGAGACCCAGTACTTC.

V is TRBV30 and J is TRBJ2-1; weak D call: TRBD2 (5 bases). V was trimmed by 0 bases and J by 4 bases, leaving 10 bases between them. The germline V gene encodes CDR1 GTSNPN and CDR2 SVGIG (reference sequence). This CDR3 spans 14 amino acids. The CDR3 protein is CAWSVETTYNEQFF. The CDR3 DNA reads TGTGCCTGGAGTGTCGAGACTACTTACAATGAGCAGTTCTTC.

The J gene is TRBJ2-7, the V gene TRBV5-1, with 9 bases identical to TRBD1. V lost 5 bases, J lost 4 bases, and 10 bases stayed unmatched. Germline lookup yields CDR1 SGHRS and CDR2 YFSETQ. The CDR3 is 15 residues long. CDR3 in amino acids: CASRMGTGRNYEQYF. The CDR3 DNA sequence: TGCGCCAGCAGAATGGGGACAGGGAGAAATTACGAGCAGTACTTC.

CDR3 amino acids: CASRTGTGGGYTF. CDR3 nucleotides: TGTGCCAGCAGGACCGGGACAGGGGGTGGCTACACCTTC. V and J are TRBV13 and TRBJ1-2; 11 positions agree with TRBD1. This CDR3 comprises 13 residues. J gave up 7 bases and V 6 bases, and 4 bases lay outside the gene matches. Per germline, CDR1 PRHDT and CDR2 FYEKMQ (reference sequence).

This chain connects TRBV10-3 to TRBJ1-6; D perhaps matches TRBD1 (5 bases). The V gene's germline CDR1 is ENHRY and CDR2 SYGVKD. V lost 1 base and J 10 bases, leaving 20 bases between the germline ends. The CDR3 is 17 amino acids. The CDR3 DNA follows: TGTGCCATCAGTGAGTGGGGGTTTTCGGATCTTGGGTCACCCCTCCACTTT. The encoded protein is CAISEWGFSDLGSPLHF.

This chain connects TRBV5-4 to TRBJ2-5, with D hard to call. Germline CDR1 and CDR2: SGHNT and YYREEE (reference sequence). This CDR3 has 14 amino acids. With 1 base removed from V and 5 bases from J, the gap between germline ends came to 12 bases. CDR3 coding DNA: TGTGCCAGCAGCTTGCGTTTGGGTCGGGAGACCCAGTACTTC. Translation: CASSLRLGRETQYF.